What follows are 30 T cell receptor beta chains derived from one specimen sequenced in a study of CD8 T cells in Susac syndrome (dated by TCRdb to between 2018 and 2020). Libraries were constructed by the immunoSEQ multiplex PCR assay. RNA was extracted using the RNeasy kit, and roughly 0.45 to 1 ug of the RNA was reverse transcribed with random hexamers. The public sequencing data were trimmed at Q25 with fastp and processed into clonotypes with MiXCR by TCRdb, which kept only in-frame beta chains. Rows merge per CDR3 protein into single entries with the most common DNA and genes. Recorded for this sample are approximately 100,000 distinct CDR3 sequences; approximately 91% of them occurred a single time. Clones ranked in the top ten supply about 0.14% of the sample. What was sequenced was CD4+ T cells from PBMCs. All receptors come from a human donor in good health.

The genes are TRBV10-3 and TRBJ2-7; D assignment may be TRBD1 or TRBD2 (5 bases each). The CDR3 contains 13 residues. Trimming left V 4 bases short and J 5 bases short, with 12 bases between. Germline values: CDR1 ENHRY, CDR2 SYGVKD. CDR3 region: CAISGGGDHEQYF. The DNA of the CDR3 is TGTGCCATCAGTGGGGGTGGGGACCACGAGCAGTACTTC.

The genes are TRBV4-3 and TRBJ2-5; no firm D call. The CDR3 loop spans 15 amino acids. V dropped 0 bases and J dropped 5 bases, with 13 bases sitting between them. Per germline, CDR1 LGHNA and CDR2 YSLEER. The CDR3 DNA is TGCGCCAGCAGCCAAGATAGACGGGTTGCGGAGACCCAGTACTTC. It encodes CASSQDRRVAETQYF.

This chain links TRBV7-2 with TRBJ1-5, with D unresolved. CDR3 size: 14 residues. From germline, CDR1 is SGHTA and CDR2 FQGNSA. V was cut by 5 bases and J by 1 base, with 9 bases left in between. The CDR3 coding sequence is TGTGCCAGCAGCGACCCGCGGAGCAATCAGCCCCAGCATTTT. This encodes CASSDPRSNQPQHF.

The chain carries TRBV18 and TRBJ1-2, with D possibly TRBD1 on 6 matching bases. The length of the CDR3 is 14 residues. Trimming shortened V by 6 bases and J by 4 bases, and 15 bases separated the two germline ends. Germline lookup yields CDR1 KGHSH and CDR2 LQKENI. DNA for the CDR3: TGTGCCAGCTCCCACAGGGAATCGGTCTATGGCTACACCTTC. Its translation: CASSHRESVYGYTF.

This clonotype has just one count. The chain is built from TRBV6-1 and TRBJ2-4; no reliable D call. Germline CDR1 reads MNHNS; CDR2 reads SASEGT. V gave up 7 bases and J gave up 4 bases, with 11 bases separating them. The CDR3 is 13 residues long. CDR3 region: CASTIAEKNIQYF. The CDR3 DNA reads as TGTGCCAGCACGATAGCCGAGAAAAACATTCAGTACTTC.

This clonotype appeared once. V is TRBV19 and J is TRBJ1-4; 8 nucleotides match TRBD1. V was pared by 3 bases and J by 6 bases, with 3 bases of the junction left unmatched. CDR3 length: 14 amino acids. Germline CDR1 and CDR2: LNHDA and SQIVND (reference sequence). CDR3 protein: CASSIGTGDEKLFF. Here the CDR3 DNA reads TGTGCCAGTAGTATCGGGACAGGAGATGAAAAACTGTTTTTT.

The chain is built from TRBV27 and TRBJ1-5; D remains unclear. Trimming took 5 bases from V and 4 from J, leaving 15 bases between them. Germline loops: CDR1 MNHEY, CDR2 SMNVEV (reference sequence). There are 15 residues in the CDR3. For the CDR3, the DNA is TGTGCCAGCAGTCAAGACGTGGGGATGAATCAGCCCCAGCATTTT. Translation gives CASSQDVGMNQPQHF.

The V call is TRBV12-3 or TRBV12-4, the J call TRBJ1-5; D not certain. This CDR3 comprises 12 residues. The V end was cut by 9 bases, the J end by 6 bases, with 12 bases between. The CDR3 is CARSLLGQPQHF. CDR3 sequence (DNA): TGTGCCAGAAGCCTACTGGGTCAGCCCCAGCATTTT.

In its sample, this clonotype was seen once. This chain links TRBV7-2 with TRBJ1-1; a possible D gene is TRBD1 (5 bases). This CDR3 region has 13 residues. Germline CDR1 reads SGHTA; CDR2 reads FQGNSA. The V end was cut by 5 bases, the J end by 10 bases, with 17 bases between. The CDR3 DNA follows: TGTGCCAGCAGCCTCGACAGCCTCGGGCCAGCTTTCTTT. This codes for CASSLDSLGPAFF. Full variable domain (outside the CDR3, taken from reference TRBV7-2 and TRBJ1-1): GAGVSQSPSNKVTEKGKDVELRCDPISGHTALYWYRQSLGQGLEFLIYFQGNSAPDKSGLPSDRFSAERTGGSVSTLTIQRTQQEDSAVYLCASSLDSLGPAFFGQGTRLTVV.

The chain is built from TRBV20-1 and TRBJ2-5, with D possibly being TRBD1 (6 bases). Germline V lookup: CDR1 DFQATT, CDR2 SNEGSKA (reference sequence). The CDR3 contains 18 residues. The germline V and J ends were trimmed by 1 base and 2 bases, with 23 bases remaining between them. The CDR3 nucleotides read TGCAGTGCTAGAGTGTTTTCAAGGACGCGGACAGCTCAAGAGACCCAGTACTTC. Translation: CSARVFSRTRTAQETQYF.

This clonotype was recorded only once. The chain employs TRBV12-5 and TRBJ1-1; the D gene is possibly TRBD1 (5 bases). V lost 3 bases and J lost 1, with 15 bases in between. This CDR3 comprises 16 residues. Germline CDR1 reads LGHNT; CDR2 reads FRNRAP. CDR3 residues: CASGFNQGTWNTEAFF. For the CDR3, the DNA is TGTGCTAGTGGTTTCAATCAGGGAACGTGGAACACTGAAGCTTTCTTT.

This chain connects TRBV19 to TRBJ2-2; TRBD2 matches at 11 bases. V was clipped by 6 bases and J by 6 bases; unmatched bases: 12. The CDR3 is 17 amino acids. Per germline, CDR1 LNHDA and CDR2 SQIVND (reference sequence). CDR3 in amino acids: CASRGILLAGEAGELFF. In DNA, the CDR3 is TGTGCCAGTAGGGGGATCTTACTAGCGGGAGAGGCCGGGGAGCTGTTTTTT.

This chain connects TRBV5-6 to TRBJ2-1, with D possibly being TRBD1 or TRBD2 (5 bases each). The CDR3 is 15 residues long. V was clipped by 4 bases and J by 9 bases, with 20 bases between them. Germline V gene sequence: CDR1 SGHDT, CDR2 YYEEEE. The CDR3 DNA follows: TGTGCCAGCAGCATCAGGGTTACGGCGGGCCCTGAGCAGTTCTTC. Translation gives CASSIRVTAGPEQFF.

The CDR3 DNA reads as TGTGCCAGCAGCAGCGGGACTAGCGGGCTCAATGAGCAGTTCTTC. Amino acids: CASSSGTSGLNEQFF. The gene calls are TRBV5-4 and TRBJ2-1, with 12 bases lining up with TRBD2. The CDR3 has 15 residues. Germline V CDR1 and CDR2: SGHNT, YYREEE (reference sequence). The V and J ends lost 4 bases and 6 bases, in that order; junction bases with no gene match: 5.

V gene TRBV7-2 combines with J gene TRBJ2-5; unclear D gene. Trimming left V 4 bases short and J 5 bases short, with 14 bases between. Germline assignment: CDR1 SGHTA and CDR2 FQGNSA. CDR3 size: 14 residues. CDR3: CASSSDGPMETQYF. The CDR3 DNA follows: TGTGCCAGCAGCTCGGACGGCCCAATGGAGACCCAGTACTTC. The variable domain in full, completed from reference TRBV7-2 and TRBJ2-5, reads GAGVSQSPSNKVTEKGKDVELRCDPISGHTALYWYRQSLGQGLEFLIYFQGNSAPDKSGLPSDRFSAERTGGSVSTLTIQRTQQEDSAVYLCASSSDGPMETQYFGPGTRLLVL.

This chain uses TRBV6-2 or TRBV6-3 with TRBJ1-1; TRBD1 is a possible D gene (6 bases). V shed 0 bases and J shed 4 bases, with 9 bases lying between them. Germline V CDR1 and CDR2: MNHEY, SVGEGT. The CDR3 is 14 amino acids. This chain's CDR3 is CASSYSAGATEAFF. The CDR3 DNA follows: TGTGCCAGCAGTTACTCAGCAGGGGCCACTGAAGCTTTCTTT.

This chain connects TRBV9 to TRBJ2-7, with 7 bases aligning to TRBD2. The V gene's germline CDR1 is SGDLS and CDR2 YYNGEE. The CDR3 contains 15 residues. The junction had 11 bases not matched to a gene; V was cut back by 4 bases and J by 4 bases. The CDR3 nucleotides are TGTGCCAGCAGCCCCTCGGAGGGCGGGAGATACGAGCAGTACTTC. It yields the protein CASSPSEGGRYEQYF.

This clonotype was recorded only once. This sequence joins TRBV19 and TRBJ1-1; D is undetermined. The CDR3 consists of 15 residues. Germline loops: CDR1 LNHDA, CDR2 SQIVND (reference sequence). V lost 3 bases to trimming and J lost 1 base, with 12 bases between them. The CDR3 bases are TGTGCCAGTAGTATTATACGCGACGGGAACACTGAAGCTTTCTTT. This sequence encodes CASSIIRDGNTEAFF.

The chain uses TRBV10-3 and TRBJ2-2; D is unresolved. Germline CDR1 and CDR2: ENHRY and SYGVKD. The CDR3 loop spans 14 amino acids. V lost 2 bases to trimming and J lost 5 bases, with 9 bases between them. The CDR3 here is CAISEGRVTGELFF. The CDR3, as DNA: TGTGCCATCAGTGAGGGAAGGGTTACCGGGGAGCTGTTTTTT.

V gene TRBV7-3 combines with J gene TRBJ1-1; 8 nucleotides agree with TRBD1. The CDR3 covers 14 residues. Trimming removed 5 bases from V and 4 bases from J; junction bases left unmatched: 6. Per the germline V gene, CDR1 is SGHTA and CDR2 is FQGTGA. This CDR3 reads CASSKTGQGTEAFF. CDR3 bases: TGTGCCAGCAGCAAAACCGGACAGGGCACTGAAGCTTTCTTT.

The chain uses TRBV19 and TRBJ1-1, with a tentative D call TRBD1 (5 bases). Germline loops: CDR1 LNHDA, CDR2 SQIVND (reference sequence). This CDR3 spans 14 amino acids. Trimming removed 4 bases from V and 5 bases from J, with 14 bases in between. CDR3 residues: CASSTGSWGTEAFF. The CDR3 DNA follows: TGTGCCAGTAGTACTGGCAGTTGGGGGACTGAAGCTTTCTTT.

This clonotype was observed a few times. As DNA, the CDR3 is TGCGCCAGCAGCTTGGCCGGGATGAACACTGAAGCTTTCTTT. It specifies CASSLAGMNTEAFF. The rearrangement uses TRBV5-1 and TRBJ1-1; unclear D gene. This CDR3 is built from 14 residues. Germline CDR1 reads SGHRS; CDR2 reads YFSETQ. V lost 0 bases and J lost 0, with 6 bases in between.

J is TRBJ2-1 and V is TRBV2; D may correspond to TRBD1 or TRBD2 (6 bases each). This CDR3 region has 13 residues. With 8 bases removed from V and 6 bases from J, the gap between germline ends came to 14 bases. Looked up from germline, CDR1 is SNHLY and CDR2 is FYNNEI. The CDR3 here is CASSKGEVNEQFF. The CDR3 DNA sequence: TGTGCCAGCTCTAAGGGGGAGGTCAATGAGCAGTTCTTC.

This chain links TRBV7-2 with TRBJ2-1; TRBD2 is a possible D gene (6 bases). The CDR3 extends over 16 amino acids. Germline lookup yields CDR1 SGHTA and CDR2 FQGNSA. Between the trimmed V and J ends, which lost 5 bases and 6 bases, there was a span of 20 bases. CDR3 sequence: CASSELALASLNEQFF. CDR3 DNA sequence: TGTGCCAGCAGCGAACTAGCTCTGGCTAGTCTCAATGAGCAGTTCTTC.

The chain couples TRBV4-1 to TRBJ2-4, with D tentatively TRBD2 (5 bases). Per germline, CDR1 MGHRA and CDR2 YSYEKL. The V end was cut by 1 base, the J end by 1 base, with 26 bases between. CDR3 length: 21 amino acids. CDR3 sequence reads: CASSQGAVDGKLESAKNIQYF. In DNA, the CDR3 is TGCGCCAGCAGCCAAGGGGCCGTTGACGGGAAGTTAGAATCGGCCAAAAACATTCAGTACTTC.

V and J are TRBV19 and TRBJ1-6, with TRBD1 as a possible D gene (5 bases). V lost 3 bases to trimming and J lost 9 bases, with 15 bases between them. The CDR3 contains 15 residues. Germline V CDR1 and CDR2: LNHDA, SQIVND (reference sequence). CDR3 in amino acids: CASSIGDVLGSPLHF. CDR3 in DNA: TGTGCCAGTAGTATCGGGGACGTTCTGGGTTCACCCCTCCACTTT.

V is TRBV6-2 or TRBV6-3 and J is TRBJ1-5; 8 positions match TRBD1. Trimming at V came to 6 bases and at J to 4 bases, leaving 17 bases not matched to a gene. The CDR3 loop spans 18 amino acids. CDR1 and CDR2 from the germline V gene are MNHEY and SVGEGT. This CDR3 is CASSVIPGGVETNQPQHF. DNA of the CDR3: TGTGCCAGCAGCGTGATACCAGGGGGCGTAGAGACGAATCAGCCCCAGCATTTT.

The rearrangement links TRBV20-1 to TRBJ2-1; TRBD1 matches at 9 bases. This CDR3 has 15 residues. The V gene's germline CDR1 is DFQATT and CDR2 SNEGSKA (reference sequence). J lost 9 bases, V lost 5 bases, and 14 bases had no gene match. The chain's CDR3 is CSAPLNRGHRGEQFF. The CDR3 nucleotides are TGCAGTGCTCCTCTAAACAGGGGGCATCGGGGTGAGCAGTTCTTC.

J is TRBJ1-2 and V is TRBV29-1; no firm D call. The germline gives CDR1 SQVTM, CDR2 ANQGSEA. The CDR3 is made up of 14 amino acids. V gave up 7 bases and J gave up 1 base, with 16 bases separating them. CDR3 loop: CSALEAAVNYGYTF. In nucleotides, the CDR3 is TGCAGCGCCTTAGAGGCAGCAGTTAACTATGGCTACACCTTC.

The J gene is TRBJ2-1, the V gene TRBV20-1; 9 nucleotides match TRBD1. The CDR3 contains 14 residues. V shed 5 bases and J 10 bases; nucleotides not matched to a gene: 12. Germline V gene sequence: CDR1 DFQATT, CDR2 SNEGSKA (reference sequence). The CDR3 sequence is CSASRRTGVKEQFF. The CDR3, as DNA: TGCAGTGCTTCCCGGCGGACAGGGGTGAAAGAGCAGTTCTTC.